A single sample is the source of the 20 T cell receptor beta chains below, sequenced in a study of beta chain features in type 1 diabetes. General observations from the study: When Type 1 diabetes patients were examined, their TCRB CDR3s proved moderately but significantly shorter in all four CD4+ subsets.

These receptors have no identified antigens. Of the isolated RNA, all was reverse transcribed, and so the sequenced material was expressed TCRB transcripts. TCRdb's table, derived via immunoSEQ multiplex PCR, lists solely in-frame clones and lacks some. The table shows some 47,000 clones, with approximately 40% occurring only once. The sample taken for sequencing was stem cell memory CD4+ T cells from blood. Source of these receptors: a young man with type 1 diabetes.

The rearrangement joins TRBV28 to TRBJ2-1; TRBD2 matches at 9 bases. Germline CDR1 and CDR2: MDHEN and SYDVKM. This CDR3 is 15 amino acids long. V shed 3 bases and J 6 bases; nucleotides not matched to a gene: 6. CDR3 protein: CASSLWVSGSNEQFF. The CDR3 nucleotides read TGTGCCAGCAGTTTGTGGGTTAGCGGGAGCAATGAGCAGTTCTTC. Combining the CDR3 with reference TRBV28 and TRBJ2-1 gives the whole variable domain DVKVTQSSRYLVKRTGEKVFLECVQDMDHENMFWYRQDPGLGLRLIYFSYDVKMKEKGDIPEGYSVSREKKERFSLILESASTNQTSMYLCASSLWVSGSNEQFFGPGTRLTVL.

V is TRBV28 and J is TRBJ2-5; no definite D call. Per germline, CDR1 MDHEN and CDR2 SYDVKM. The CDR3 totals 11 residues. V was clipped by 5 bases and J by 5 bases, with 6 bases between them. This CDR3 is CASSPQETQYF. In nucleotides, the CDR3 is TGTGCCAGCAGTCCCCAGGAGACCCAGTACTTC.

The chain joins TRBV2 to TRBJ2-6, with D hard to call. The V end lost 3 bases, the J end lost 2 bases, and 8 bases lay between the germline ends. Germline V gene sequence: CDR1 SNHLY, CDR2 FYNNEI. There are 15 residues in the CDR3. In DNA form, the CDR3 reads TGTGCCAGCAGTGAGAGGAGAACTGGGGCCAACGTCCTGACTTTC. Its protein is CASSERRTGANVLTF. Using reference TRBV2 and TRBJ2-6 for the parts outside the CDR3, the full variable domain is EPEVTQTPSHQVTQMGQEVILRCVPISNHLYFYWYRQILGQKVEFLVSFYNNEISEKSEIFDDQFSVERPDGSNFTLKIRSTKLEDSAMYFCASSERRTGANVLTFGAGSRLTVL.

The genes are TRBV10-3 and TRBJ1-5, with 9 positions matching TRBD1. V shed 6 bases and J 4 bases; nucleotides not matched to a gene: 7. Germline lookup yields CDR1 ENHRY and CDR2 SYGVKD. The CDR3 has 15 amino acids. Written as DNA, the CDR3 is TGTGCCATCAGCGCCCTGGACAGGGGTAATCAGCCCCAGCATTTT. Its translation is CAISALDRGNQPQHF.

The CDR3 spells CASSRRRAGRPETQYF. CDR3 nucleotide sequence: TGCGCCAGCAGCCGGCGGAGAGCCGGGAGGCCAGAGACCCAGTACTTC. The rearrangement joins TRBV5-1 to TRBJ2-5; 7 bases map to TRBD2. Germline V lookup: CDR1 SGHRS, CDR2 YFSETQ. This CDR3 comprises 16 residues. The V and J ends lost 4 bases and 4 bases, in that order; junction bases with no gene match: 13.

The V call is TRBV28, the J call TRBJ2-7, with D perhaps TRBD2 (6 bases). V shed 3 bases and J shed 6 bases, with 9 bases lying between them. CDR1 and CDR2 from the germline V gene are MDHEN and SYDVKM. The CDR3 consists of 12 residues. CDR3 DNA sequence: TGTGCCAGCAGTTTTCGGGAGTTCGAGCAGTACTTC. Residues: CASSFREFEQYF.

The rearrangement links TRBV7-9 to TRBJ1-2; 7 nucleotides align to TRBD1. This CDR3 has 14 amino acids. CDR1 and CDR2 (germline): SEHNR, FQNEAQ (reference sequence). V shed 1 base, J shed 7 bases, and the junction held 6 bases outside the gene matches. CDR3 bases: TGTGCCAGCAGCTTAGTGGCAGGGGGAGGTGGCTACACCTTC. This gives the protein CASSLVAGGGGYTF.

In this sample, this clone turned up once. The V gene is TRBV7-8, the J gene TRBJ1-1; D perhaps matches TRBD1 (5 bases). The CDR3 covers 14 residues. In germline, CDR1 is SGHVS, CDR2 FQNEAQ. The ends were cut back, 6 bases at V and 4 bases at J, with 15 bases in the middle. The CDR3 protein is CASSVQGLSTEAFF. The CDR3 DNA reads TGTGCCAGCAGTGTGCAGGGATTGAGCACTGAAGCTTTCTTT.

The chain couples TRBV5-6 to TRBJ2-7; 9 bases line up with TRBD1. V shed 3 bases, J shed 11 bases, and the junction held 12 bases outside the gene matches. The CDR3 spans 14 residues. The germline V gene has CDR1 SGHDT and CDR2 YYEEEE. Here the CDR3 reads CASSSGQGPTIEYF. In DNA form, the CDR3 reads TGTGCCAGCAGCTCGGGACAGGGACCTACGATTGAGTACTTC.

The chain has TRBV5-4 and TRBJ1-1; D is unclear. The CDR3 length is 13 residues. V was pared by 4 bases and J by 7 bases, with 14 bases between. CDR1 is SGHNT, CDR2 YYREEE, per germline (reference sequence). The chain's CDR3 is CASSIRGDGEAFF. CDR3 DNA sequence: TGTGCCAGCAGCATACGGGGTGACGGTGAAGCTTTCTTT.

In nucleotides, the CDR3 is TGTGCCAGCAGCGTAGGTTCTTGGGGGGGGACGACAGATACGCAGTATTTT. Translation gives CASSVGSWGGTTDTQYF. This rearrangement joins TRBV9 to TRBJ2-3; 7 bases map to TRBD2. V was pared by 0 bases and J by 3 bases, with 10 bases of the junction left unmatched. In germline, CDR1 is SGDLS, CDR2 YYNGEE. The CDR3 covers 17 residues.

The DNA of the CDR3 is TGTGCCAGCAGTCTAGCGGGAGGCTACAATGAGCAGTTCTTC. Its protein product is CASSLAGGYNEQFF. This chain links TRBV28 with TRBJ2-1, with 11 bases that match TRBD2. The CDR3 runs to 14 residues. J was trimmed by 3 bases and V by 5 bases; bases with no gene match: 0. Germline-derived CDR1 and CDR2 are MDHEN and SYDVKM.

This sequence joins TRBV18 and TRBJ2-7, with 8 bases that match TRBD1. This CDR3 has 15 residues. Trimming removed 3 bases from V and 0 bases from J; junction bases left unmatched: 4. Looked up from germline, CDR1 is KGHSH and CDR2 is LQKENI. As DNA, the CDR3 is TGTGCCAGCTCACCGAGGACAGGGAACTCCTACGAGCAGTACTTC. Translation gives CASSPRTGNSYEQYF.

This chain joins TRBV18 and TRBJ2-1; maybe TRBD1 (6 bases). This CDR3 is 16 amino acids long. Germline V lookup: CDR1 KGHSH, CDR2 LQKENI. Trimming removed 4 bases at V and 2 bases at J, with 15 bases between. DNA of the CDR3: TGTGCCAGCTCACGGGGGCTTCGCGTAACCTACAATGAGCAGTTCTTC. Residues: CASSRGLRVTYNEQFF. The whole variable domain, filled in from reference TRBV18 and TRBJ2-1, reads NAGVMQNPRHLVRRRGQEARLRCSPMKGHSHVYWYRQLPEEGLKFMVYLQKENIIDESGMPKERFSAEFPKEGPSILRIQQVVRGDSAAYFCASSRGLRVTYNEQFFGPGTRLTVL.

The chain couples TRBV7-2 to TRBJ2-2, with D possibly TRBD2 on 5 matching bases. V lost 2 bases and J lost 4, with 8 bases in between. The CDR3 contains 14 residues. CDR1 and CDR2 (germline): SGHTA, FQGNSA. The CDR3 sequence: CASSLTGSTGELFF. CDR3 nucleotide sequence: TGTGCCAGCAGCTTAACGGGGAGCACCGGGGAGCTGTTTTTT.

In DNA, the CDR3 is TGCAGCGTTGACAGCGATTGGACCGGGGAGCTGTTTTTT. This gives the protein CSVDSDWTGELFF. The gene calls are TRBV29-1 and TRBJ2-2; no reliable D call. The CDR3 runs 13 residues. The germline V gene has CDR1 SQVTM and CDR2 ANQGSEA. V lost 3 bases, J lost 5 bases, and 10 bases lay in between.

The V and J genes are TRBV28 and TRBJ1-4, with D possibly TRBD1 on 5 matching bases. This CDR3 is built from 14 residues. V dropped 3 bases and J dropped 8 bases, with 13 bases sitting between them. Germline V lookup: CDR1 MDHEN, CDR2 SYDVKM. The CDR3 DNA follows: TGTGCCAGCAGTTTGAATGGGGCTGGAGAAAAACTGTTTTTT. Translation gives CASSLNGAGEKLFF.

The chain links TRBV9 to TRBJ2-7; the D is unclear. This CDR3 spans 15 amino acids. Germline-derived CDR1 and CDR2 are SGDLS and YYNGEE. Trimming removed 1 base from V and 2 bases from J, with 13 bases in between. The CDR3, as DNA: TGTGCCAGCAGCGTAAACCCCTCGAGCACCTACGAGCAGTACTTC. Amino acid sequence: CASSVNPSSTYEQYF.

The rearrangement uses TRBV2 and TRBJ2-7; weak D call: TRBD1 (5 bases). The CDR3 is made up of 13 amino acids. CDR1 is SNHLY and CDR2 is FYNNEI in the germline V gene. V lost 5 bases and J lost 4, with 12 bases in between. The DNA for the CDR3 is TGTGCCAGCAGTAGCCTGGGGCTGTACGAGCAGTACTTC. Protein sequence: CASSSLGLYEQYF.

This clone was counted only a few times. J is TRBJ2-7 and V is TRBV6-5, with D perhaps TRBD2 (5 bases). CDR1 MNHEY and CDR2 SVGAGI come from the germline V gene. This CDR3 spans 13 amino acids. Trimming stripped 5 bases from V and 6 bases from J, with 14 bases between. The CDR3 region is CASSLRGSSEQYF. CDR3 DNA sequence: TGTGCCAGCAGTCTCCGGGGATCTTCCGAGCAGTACTTC.